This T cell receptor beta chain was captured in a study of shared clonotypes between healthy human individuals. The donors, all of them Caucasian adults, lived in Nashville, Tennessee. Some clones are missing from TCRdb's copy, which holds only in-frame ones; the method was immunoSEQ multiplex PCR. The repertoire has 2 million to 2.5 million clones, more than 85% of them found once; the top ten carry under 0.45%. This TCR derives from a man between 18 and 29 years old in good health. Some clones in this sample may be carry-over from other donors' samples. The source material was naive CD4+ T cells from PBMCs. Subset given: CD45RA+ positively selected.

The CDR3 loop reads CASSDGRDRGQKLFF. The CDR3 DNA reads TGTGCCAGCAGCGACGGCCGGGACAGGGGTCAAAAACTGTTTTTT. The chain has TRBV9 and TRBJ1-4, with 10 nucleotides matching TRBD1. Unmatched junction bases numbered 8, after V lost 3 bases and J lost 9 bases. This CDR3 has 15 amino acids. Germline lookup yields CDR1 SGDLS and CDR2 YYNGEE.